These T cell receptor beta chains were read from a single sample in a study of blood T cell repertoires in COVID-19. Measured with immunoSEQ multiplex PCR; TCRdb has only the in-frame clones, and not every one. The sample contains tens of thousands of clones, approximately 89% of which appear only once. The specimen sequenced was peripheral blood. The source of these receptors is a woman aged 80 or over with acute or convalescent COVID-19. Each CDR3 is given with its conserved first and last residue. D genes are given only for firm matches. Size tells how often a clone was seen (once, few, many) or the class of an expanded clone, and some rows leave it out.

>-|TRBJ1-2|TRBV3-1/TRBV3-2|TRBD1
TGTGCCAGCAGCCAAAGCAGGGGGCGAGGCTACACCTTC
CASSQSRGRGYTF
>-|TRBJ1-2|TRBV6-5|-
TGTGCCAGCAGTTACTCGGCCGTCCTTATGTGGGGCTACACCTTC
CASSYSAVLMWGYTF
>-|TRBJ1-2|TRBV5-6|TRBD1
TGTGCCAGCAGCAACTACAGGGGGCTAGGCTACACCTTC
CASSNYRGLGYTF
>few|TRBJ2-7|TRBV3-1/TRBV3-2|-
TGTGCCAGCAGCCCAGGGTCGTCCTACGAGCAGTACTTC
CASSPGSSYEQYF
>-|TRBJ1-5|TRBV6-6|-
TGTGCCAGCAGTTACTCGAGGACATTGAGAGATCAGCCCCAGCATTTT
CASSYSRTLRDQPQHF
>many|TRBJ2-6|TRBV3-1/TRBV3-2|-
TGTGCCAGCAGGAGTGGGGCCAACGTCCTGACTTTC
CASRSGANVLTF
>-|TRBJ1-2|TRBV10-1|TRBD1
TGCGCCAGCATTTGGACAGGGGCGAACTATGGCTACACCTTC
CASIWTGANYGYTF
>-|TRBJ1-4|TRBV4-2|-
TGTGCCAGCAGCCAAGATCCGGGGGAGGGGAATGAAAAACTGTTTTTT
CASSQDPGEGNEKLFF
>few|TRBJ2-5|TRBV11-1|-
TGTGCCAGCAGCTTACTTAGGAGGCGGCAAGAGACCCAGTACTTC
CASSLLRRRQETQYF
>-|TRBJ1-4|TRBV6-5|TRBD1
TGTGCCAGCACCTATCCCGGGGACAGGAATGAAAAACTGTTTTTT
CASTYPGDRNEKLFF
>-|TRBJ1-1|TRBV9|-
TGTGCCAGCAGCGCCCTTGAGGGAACTGAAGCTTTCTTT
CASSALEGTEAFF
>once|TRBJ1-1|TRBV11-1|TRBD1
TGTGCCAGCAGCTCCTCAAGACAGGGAGTGAACACTGAAGCTTTCTTT
CASSSSRQGVNTEAFF
>few|TRBJ2-5|TRBV15|TRBD1
TGTGCCACCAGCAGGGGAATAGACAGGGGGCAAGAGACCCAGTACTTC
CATSRGIDRGQETQYF
>-|TRBJ1-2|TRBV15|-
TGTGCCACCAGCAGAGAAACAGGGTGGGATGGCTACACCTTC
CATSRETGWDGYTF
>-|TRBJ1-2|TRBV3-1/TRBV3-2|-
TGTGCCAGCAGCCAAGTAGGGGAGGGGACCTATGGCTACACCTTC
CASSQVGEGTYGYTF
>once|TRBJ1-1|TRBV11-2|-
TGTGCCAGCAGCTTCCCCTCAGGTTCACACACTGAAGCTTTCTTT
CASSFPSGSHTEAFF
>once|TRBJ1-2|TRBV5-1|-
TGCGCCAGCAGCTTGGAGGAGTTTATCTATGGCTACACCTTC
CASSLEEFIYGYTF
>-|TRBJ1-2|TRBV2|TRBD1
TGTGCCAGCAGTGTGGGCGGGACAGGGGGCCATGGCTACACCTTC
CASSVGGTGGHGYTF
>-|TRBJ1-6|TRBV3-1/TRBV3-2|-
TGTGCCAGCAGCCAAGACCAGGGAAGAGGTTCACCCCTCCACTTT
CASSQDQGRGSPLHF
>-|TRBJ1-4|TRBV5-1|TRBD1
TGCGCCAGCAGCCCGGGACAGGGAGAGAATGAAAAACTGTTTTTT
CASSPGQGENEKLFF
>-|TRBJ1-5|TRBV5-3|-
TGTGCCAGAAAGGGTCGGGGGGATGATCAGCCCCAGCATTTT
CARKGRGDDQPQHF
>-|TRBJ1-2|TRBV19|-
TGTGCCAGTAGACCTCACAGGGCAGGGGGCTACACCTTC
CASRPHRAGGYTF
>once|TRBJ1-2|TRBV27|TRBD1
TGTGCCAGCAGTTTAAGACAGGGTCGGGTAGGTGGCTACACCTTC
CASSLRQGRVGGYTF
>once|TRBJ1-2|TRBV2|-
TGTGCCAGCACTCTGATCGGCTATGGCTACACCTTC
CASTLIGYGYTF
>-|TRBJ2-7|TRBV11-2|TRBD1
TGTGCCAGCAGCTTAGCGGACAGGGACGAGCAGTACTTC
CASSLADRDEQYF
>-|TRBJ1-2|TRBV20-1|-
TGCAGCTCGGACTGGGACTATGGCTACACCTTC
CSSDWDYGYTF
>-|TRBJ1-1|TRBV13|-
TGTGCCAGCAGCCTCGGCGATAGGGGGAGTGGAGCTTTCTTT
CASSLGDRGSGAFF
>-|TRBJ1-1|TRBV19|-
TGTGCCAGTAGTAACAGGGATTATGGCACTGAAGCTTTCTTT
CASSNRDYGTEAFF
>-|TRBJ1-2|TRBV4-1|-
TGCGCCAGCAGTGTCGGGGGGCCGGGTGACTATGGCTACACCTTC
CASSVGGPGDYGYTF
>-|TRBJ2-1|TRBV18|TRBD2
TGTGCCAGCTCACCACCGCACGGACTAGCGGGAGGTCTCTACAATGAGCAGTTCTTC
CASSPPHGLAGGLYNEQFF
>-|TRBJ1-3|TRBV4-2|-
TGTGCCAGCAGCCTTTTGGGGCTTTTTGGAAACACCATATATTTT
CASSLLGLFGNTIYF
>-|TRBJ2-7|TRBV5-1|TRBD2
TGCGCCAGCAGCTCGACAAATCGAGGACTAGCGGGAGGATCCTACGAGCAGTACTTC
CASSSTNRGLAGGSYEQYF
>-|TRBJ1-2|TRBV27|-
TGTGCCAGCTCCCCAGATTACAGAGGGAACTATGGCTACACCTTC
CASSPDYRGNYGYTF
>-|TRBJ2-7|TRBV2|-
TGTGCCAGCATTCGGACACTTTACGAGCAGTACTTC
CASIRTLYEQYF
>few|TRBJ2-3|TRBV15|TRBD2
TGTGCCACCAGCAGAGGGGGGTGGGCGGGAGCAAGGACGCAGTATTTT
CATSRGGWAGARTQYF
>-|TRBJ2-1|TRBV2|-
TGTGCCAGCAGTGTGCGGACGGGGAACAATGAGCAGTTCTTC
CASSVRTGNNEQFF
>-|TRBJ1-3|TRBV7-2|TRBD1
TGTGCCAGCACCCAGACAGGGCCTGGAAACACCATATATTTT
CASTQTGPGNTIYF
>-|TRBJ1-1|TRBV6-2/TRBV6-3|TRBD1
TGTGCCAGCAGTTACAGGAACCCCGGGACAGGGGGAACATGGGCTTTCTTT
CASSYRNPGTGGTWAFF
>-|TRBJ1-1|TRBV19|TRBD1
TGTGCCACCAGAGGGACAGGGGGCCCTGCGAACACTGAAGCTTTCTTT
CATRGTGGPANTEAFF
>few|TRBJ1-6|TRBV3-1/TRBV3-2|TRBD1
TGTGCCAGCAGCCCGACAGGGGTAAATTCACCCCTCCACTTT
CASSPTGVNSPLHF
>-|TRBJ1-2|TRBV5-1|-
TGCGCCAGCAGCTTAGGTTCGGCCAAGCGTGGCTACACCTTC
CASSLGSAKRGYTF
>once|TRBJ1-1|TRBV11-2|TRBD1
TGTGCCAGCAGCGACACTTGGACAGGGGGACCGATGAACACTGAAGCTTTCTTT
CASSDTWTGGPMNTEAFF